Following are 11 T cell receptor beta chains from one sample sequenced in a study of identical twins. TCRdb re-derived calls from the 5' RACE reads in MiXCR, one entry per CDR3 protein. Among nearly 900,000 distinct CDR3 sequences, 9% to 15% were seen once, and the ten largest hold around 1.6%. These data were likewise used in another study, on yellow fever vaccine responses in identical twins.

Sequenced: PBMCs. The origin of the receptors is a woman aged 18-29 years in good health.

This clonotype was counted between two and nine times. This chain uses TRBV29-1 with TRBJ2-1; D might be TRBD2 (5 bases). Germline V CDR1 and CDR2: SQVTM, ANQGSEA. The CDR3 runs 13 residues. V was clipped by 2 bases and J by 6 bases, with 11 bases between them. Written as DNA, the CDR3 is TGCAGCGTTGAAAGGGAGCGCCCCAATGAGCAGTTCTTC. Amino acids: CSVERERPNEQFF.

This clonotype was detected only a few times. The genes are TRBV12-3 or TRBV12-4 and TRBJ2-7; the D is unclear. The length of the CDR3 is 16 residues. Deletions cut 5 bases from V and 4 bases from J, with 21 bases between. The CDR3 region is CASSNDLNNHPYEQYF. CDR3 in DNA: TGTGCCAGCAGTAACGATCTTAATAATCACCCTTACGAGCAGTACTTC.

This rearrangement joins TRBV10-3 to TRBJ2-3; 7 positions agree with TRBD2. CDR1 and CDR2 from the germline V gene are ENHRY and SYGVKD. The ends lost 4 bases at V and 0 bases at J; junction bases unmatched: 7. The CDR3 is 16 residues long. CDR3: CAISGSSSGSTDTQYF. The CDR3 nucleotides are TGTGCCATCAGTGGATCCTCTAGCGGAAGCACAGATACGCAGTATTTT.

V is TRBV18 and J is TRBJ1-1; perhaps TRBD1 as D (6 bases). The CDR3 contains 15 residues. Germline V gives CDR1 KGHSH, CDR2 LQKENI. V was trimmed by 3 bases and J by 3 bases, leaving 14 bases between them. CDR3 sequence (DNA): TGTGCCAGCTCACCCGAACAGGGTGCGGACACTGAAGCTTTCTTT. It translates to CASSPEQGADTEAFF. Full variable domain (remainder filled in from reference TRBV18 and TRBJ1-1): NAGVMQNPRHLVRRRGQEARLRCSPMKGHSHVYWYRQLPEEGLKFMVYLQKENIIDESGMPKERFSAEFPKEGPSILRIQQVVRGDSAAYFCASSPEQGADTEAFFGQGTRLTVV.

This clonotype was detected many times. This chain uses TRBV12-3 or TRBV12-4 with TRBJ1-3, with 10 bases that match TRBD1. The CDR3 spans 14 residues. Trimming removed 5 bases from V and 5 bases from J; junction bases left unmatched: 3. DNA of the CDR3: TGTGCCAGCAGTCGGGACAGGGGAAGAAACACCATATATTTT. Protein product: CASSRDRGRNTIYF.

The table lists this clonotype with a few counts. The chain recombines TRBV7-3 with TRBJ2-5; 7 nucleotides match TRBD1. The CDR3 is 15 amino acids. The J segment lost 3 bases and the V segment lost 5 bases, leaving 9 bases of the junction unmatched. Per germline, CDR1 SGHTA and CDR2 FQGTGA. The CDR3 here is CASSTTGTDEETQYF. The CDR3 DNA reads TGTGCCAGCAGCACCACCGGGACAGACGAAGAGACCCAGTACTTC.

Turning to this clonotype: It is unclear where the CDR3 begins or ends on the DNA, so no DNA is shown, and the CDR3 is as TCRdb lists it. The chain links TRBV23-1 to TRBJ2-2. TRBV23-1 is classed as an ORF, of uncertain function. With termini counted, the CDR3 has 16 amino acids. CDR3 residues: CASSQIDGSSPGSCFF.

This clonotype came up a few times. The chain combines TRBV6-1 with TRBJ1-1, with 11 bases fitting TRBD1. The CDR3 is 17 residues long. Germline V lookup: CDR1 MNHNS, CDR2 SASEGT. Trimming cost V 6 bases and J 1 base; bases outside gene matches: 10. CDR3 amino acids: CASSGQGAKKWNTEAFF. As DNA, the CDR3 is TGTGCCAGCAGCGGACAGGGGGCGAAAAAATGGAACACTGAAGCTTTCTTT.

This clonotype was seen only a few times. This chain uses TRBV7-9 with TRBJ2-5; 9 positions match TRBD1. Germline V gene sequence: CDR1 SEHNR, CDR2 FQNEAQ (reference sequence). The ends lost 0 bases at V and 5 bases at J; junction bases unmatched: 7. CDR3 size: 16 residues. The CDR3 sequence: CASSLAGTGRGETQYF. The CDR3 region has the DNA TGTGCCAGCAGCTTAGCGGGGACAGGGCGCGGCGAGACCCAGTACTTC.

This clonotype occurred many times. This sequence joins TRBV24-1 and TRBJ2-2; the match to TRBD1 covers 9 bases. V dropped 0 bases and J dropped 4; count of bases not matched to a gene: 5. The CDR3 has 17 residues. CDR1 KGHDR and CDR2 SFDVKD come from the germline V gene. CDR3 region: CATSDLTGGAGTGELFF. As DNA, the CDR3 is TGTGCCACCAGTGATTTGACAGGGGGCGCTGGCACCGGGGAGCTGTTTTTT.

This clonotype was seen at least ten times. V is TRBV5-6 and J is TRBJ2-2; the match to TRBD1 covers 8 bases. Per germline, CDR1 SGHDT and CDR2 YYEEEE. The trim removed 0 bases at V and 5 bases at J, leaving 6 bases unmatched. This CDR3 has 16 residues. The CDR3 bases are TGTGCCAGCAGCTTGGTTGGGACAGGCGGTACCGGGGAGCTGTTTTTT. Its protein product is CASSLVGTGGTGELFF.